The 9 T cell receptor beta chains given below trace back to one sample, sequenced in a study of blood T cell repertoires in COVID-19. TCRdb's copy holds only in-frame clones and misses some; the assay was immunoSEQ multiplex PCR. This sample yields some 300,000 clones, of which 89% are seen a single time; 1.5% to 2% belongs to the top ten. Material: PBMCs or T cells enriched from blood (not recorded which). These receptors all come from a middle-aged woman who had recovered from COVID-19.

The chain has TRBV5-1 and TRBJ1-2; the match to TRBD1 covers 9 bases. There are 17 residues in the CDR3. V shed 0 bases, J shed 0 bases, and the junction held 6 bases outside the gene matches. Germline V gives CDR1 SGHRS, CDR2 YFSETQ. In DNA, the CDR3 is TGCGCCAGCAGCTTGGTCGGGACAGGGATCTCTAACTATGGCTACACCTTC. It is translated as CASSLVGTGISNYGYTF.

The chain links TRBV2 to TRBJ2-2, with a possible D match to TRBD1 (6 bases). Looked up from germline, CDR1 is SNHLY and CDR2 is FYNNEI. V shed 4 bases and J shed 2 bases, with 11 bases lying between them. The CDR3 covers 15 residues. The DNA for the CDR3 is TGTGCCAGCAGTGGTAGGGGGATAAACACCGGGGAGCTGTTTTTT. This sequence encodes CASSGRGINTGELFF.

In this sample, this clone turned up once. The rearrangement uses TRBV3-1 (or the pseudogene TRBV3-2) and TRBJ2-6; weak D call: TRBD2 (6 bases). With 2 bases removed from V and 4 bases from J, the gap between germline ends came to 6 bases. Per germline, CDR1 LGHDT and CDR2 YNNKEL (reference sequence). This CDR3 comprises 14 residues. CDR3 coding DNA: TGTGCCAGCAGCCAACGGGAGGGGGCCAACGTCCTGACTTTC. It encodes CASSQREGANVLTF.

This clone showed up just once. CDR3 residues: CASSSPSGITDTQYF. The CDR3 bases are TGTGCCAGTAGTTCGCCTAGCGGTATCACAGATACGCAGTATTTT. V gene TRBV19 combines with J gene TRBJ2-3, with 7 bases lining up with TRBD2. J was trimmed by 2 bases and V by 5 bases; bases with no gene match: 7. The CDR3 runs to 15 residues. The germline gives CDR1 LNHDA, CDR2 SQIVND (reference sequence).

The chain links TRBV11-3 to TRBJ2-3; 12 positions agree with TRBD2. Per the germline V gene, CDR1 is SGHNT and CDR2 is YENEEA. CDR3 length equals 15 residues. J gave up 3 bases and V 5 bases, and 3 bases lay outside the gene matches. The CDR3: CASSHGTSGTDTQYF. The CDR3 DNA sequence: TGTGCCAGCAGCCACGGGACTAGCGGGACAGATACGCAGTATTTT.

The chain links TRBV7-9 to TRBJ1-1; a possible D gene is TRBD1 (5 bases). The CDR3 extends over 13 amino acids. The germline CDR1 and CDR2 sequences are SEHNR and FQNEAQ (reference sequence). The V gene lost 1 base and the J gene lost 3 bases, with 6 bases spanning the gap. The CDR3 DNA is TGTGCCAGCAGCTTAGTAGGGGACACTGAAGCTTTCTTT. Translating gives CASSLVGDTEAFF.

The CDR3 is CASRPGGLTGELFF. The DNA for the CDR3 is TGCGCCAGCAGGCCCGGCGGCCTCACCGGGGAGCTGTTTTTT. The chain links TRBV10-1 to TRBJ2-2; D is uncertain. Germline V gene sequence: CDR1 WNHNN, CDR2 SYGVQD (reference sequence). Trimming removed 6 bases from V and 4 bases from J, with 12 bases in between. The CDR3 sequence is 14 residues long.

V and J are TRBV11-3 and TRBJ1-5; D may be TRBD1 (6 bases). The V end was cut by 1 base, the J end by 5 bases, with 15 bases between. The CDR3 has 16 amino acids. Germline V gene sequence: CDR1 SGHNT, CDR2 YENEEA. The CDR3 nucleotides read TGTGCCAGCAGCTTAGCCCTAACCAGGGGATATCAGCCCCAGCATTTT. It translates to CASSLALTRGYQPQHF. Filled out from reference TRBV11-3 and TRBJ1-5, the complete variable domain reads EAGVVQSPRYKIIEKKQPVAFWCNPISGHNTLYWYLQNLGQGPELLIRYENEEAVDDSQLPKDRFSAERLKGVDSTLKIQPAELGDSAVYLCASSLALTRGYQPQHFGDGTRLSIL.

The CDR3 protein is CAWTRGHTEAFF. The CDR3 nucleotides are TGTGCCTGGACCAGGGGGCACACTGAAGCTTTCTTT. This chain uses TRBV30 with TRBJ1-1; 8 bases align to TRBD1. V dropped 4 bases and J dropped 3; count of bases not matched to a gene: 1. The CDR3 spans 12 residues. Germline V gene data show CDR1 as GTSNPN and CDR2 as SVGIG (reference sequence).